The sequence of this T cell receptor (beta chain) was determined in a study of shared clonotypes between healthy human individuals. Overall study: The donors, two women and three men, were aged 18 to 49. The plates for each donor numbered three CD4 naive, three CD4 memory, two CD8 naive and one CD8 memory.

The CDR3 is 15 amino acids. In germline, CDR1 is SGHDT, CDR2 YYEEEE. Profiled with immunoSEQ multiplex PCR; TCRdb holds only in-frame clones, not every one. The repertoire holds 1.5 million to 1.9 million clones, with 98% as singletons. Whole-study findings and limits: Sorted-subset sequencing, rarefaction showed, was incomplete despite large depth.

This clone appeared a single time. Its specificity is unknown. Compared with germline, one end of the junction differs, possibly owing to a read error. Source material: naive CD4+ T cells sorted from blood. The sample's subset: CD45RA+ positively selected. This clonotype originated in a man younger than 40 in good health. The J gene is TRBJ2-1, the V gene TRBV5-6; 9 positions match TRBD2. CDR3 in amino acids: CASSPRSGRNNKQFF. The CDR3 region has the DNA TGTGCCAGCAGCCCTCGGAGCGGGAGGAACAATAAGCAGTTCTTC.